This T cell receptor (beta chain) was profiled in a study of T cell changes during pregnancy in multiple sclerosis (dated by TCRdb to between 2018 and 2021). A note on the overall study: Changes in the T cell repertoire over the course of pregnancy were examined in this study in women with multiple sclerosis.

Libraries were constructed by the immunoSEQ multiplex PCR assay. The clones in this table, taken by TCRdb from immuneACCESS, are in-frame only. Not every clone is retained; where verified, under half of the shortfall comes from an unresolved V gene, and the cause of the rest is unknown. The sample table holds tens of thousands of clones, of which approximately 94% were seen once. Of the sample, approximately 2.4% is held by the ten largest clones. As for this clone: Its specific antigen is unknown. The sample holds no much larger clone one base away, and base qualities are not on file.

The sequence came from a female donor with multiple sclerosis, enrolled in a pregnancy study. The sequencing here drew on peripheral blood, taken in the third trimester of pregnancy.

The DNA sequence is given as TGTGCCAGCAGCTTTAAGCGGGGGGGGCCAGATACGCAGTATTTT. Translation gives CASSFKRGGPDTQYF. Recombination connected TRBV7-8 to TRBJ2-3, with 10 bases matching TRBD2. Measured from the cysteine to the phenylalanine, the CDR3 is 15 residues long. Only the CDR3 region is kept as DNA, spanning 45 bases read in frame from base 1. V is trimmed back by 3 bases and J by 4 bases, and the junction contains 4 bases that no gene match accounts for. The germline V gene yields SGHVS for CDR1 and FQNEAQ for CDR2. The full variable domain, with segments outside the CDR3 supplied by the reference TRBV7-8 and TRBJ2-3 proteins, appears as GAGVSQSPRYKVAKRGQDVALRCDPISGHVSLFWYQQALGQGPEFLTYFQNEAQLDKSGLPSDRFFAERPEGSVSTLKIQRTQQEDSAVYLCASSFKRGGPDTQYFGPGTRLTVL.